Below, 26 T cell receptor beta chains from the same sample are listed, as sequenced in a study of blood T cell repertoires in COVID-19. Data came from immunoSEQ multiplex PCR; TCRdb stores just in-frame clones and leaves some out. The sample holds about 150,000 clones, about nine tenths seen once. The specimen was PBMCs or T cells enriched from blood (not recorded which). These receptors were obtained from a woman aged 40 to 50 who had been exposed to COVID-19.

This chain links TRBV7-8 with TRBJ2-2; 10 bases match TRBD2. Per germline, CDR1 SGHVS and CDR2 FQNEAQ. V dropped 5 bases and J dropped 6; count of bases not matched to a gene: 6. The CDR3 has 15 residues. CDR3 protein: CASSRGTSVPGELFF. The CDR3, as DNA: TGTGCCAGCAGCCGCGGGACTAGCGTTCCCGGGGAGCTGTTTTTT.

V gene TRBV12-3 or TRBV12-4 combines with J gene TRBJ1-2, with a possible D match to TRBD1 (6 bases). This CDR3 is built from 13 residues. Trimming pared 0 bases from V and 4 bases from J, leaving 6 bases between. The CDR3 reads CASSLARGYGYTF. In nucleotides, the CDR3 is TGTGCCAGCAGTTTAGCCAGGGGCTATGGCTACACCTTC.

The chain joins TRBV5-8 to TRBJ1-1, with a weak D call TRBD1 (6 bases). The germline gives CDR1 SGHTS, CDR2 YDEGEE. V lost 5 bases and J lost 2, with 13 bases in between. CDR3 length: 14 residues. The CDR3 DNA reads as TGTGCCAGCAGGTTGACAGGATTAAACACTGAAGCTTTCTTT. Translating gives CASRLTGLNTEAFF.

The CDR3 here is CASSLAATIAVWGYNEQFF. The CDR3 nucleotides read TGTGCCAGCAGCTTAGCGGCGACTATCGCTGTATGGGGCTACAATGAGCAGTTCTTC. V is TRBV11-3 and J is TRBJ2-1; D possibly corresponds to TRBD2 (5 bases). With 1 base removed from V and 3 bases from J, the gap between germline ends came to 22 bases. CDR1 is SGHNT, CDR2 YENEEA, per germline. The CDR3 is 19 residues long.

CDR3: CASSVGQGASSTDTQYF. The DNA of the CDR3 is TGTGCCAGCAGTGTGGGACAGGGGGCTTCTAGCACAGATACGCAGTATTTT. V gene TRBV6-4 combines with J gene TRBJ2-3; TRBD1 aligns across 12 bases. CDR1 and CDR2 from the germline V gene are MRHNA and SNTAGT. Trimming at V came to 4 bases and at J to 0 bases, leaving 5 bases not matched to a gene. The CDR3 is made up of 17 amino acids.

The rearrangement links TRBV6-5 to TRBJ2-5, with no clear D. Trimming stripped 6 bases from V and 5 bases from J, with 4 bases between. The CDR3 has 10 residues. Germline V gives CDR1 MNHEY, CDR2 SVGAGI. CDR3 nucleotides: TGTGCCAGCAGAGAGGAGACCCAGTACTTC. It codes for CASREETQYF.

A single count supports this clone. The CDR3 sequence: CASTEQGARTEAFF. CDR3 nucleotides: TGTGCCAGCACCGAACAGGGGGCTCGAACTGAAGCTTTCTTT. The chain recombines TRBV7-9 with TRBJ1-1, with 9 bases lining up with TRBD1. This CDR3 has 14 residues. Germline lookup yields CDR1 SEHNR and CDR2 FQNEAQ (reference sequence). V trimming: 7 bases; J trimming: 5 bases; junction bases outside the gene matches: 8.

For the CDR3, the DNA is TGTGCCAGCAGTGGGGACCGGGACATTCGACGTTCACCCCTCCACTTT. It yields the protein CASSGDRDIRRSPLHF. The J gene is TRBJ1-6, the V gene TRBV6-1, with a weak D call TRBD1 (6 bases). Trimming left V 4 bases short and J 9 bases short, with 19 bases between. Looked up from germline, CDR1 is MNHNS and CDR2 is SASEGT. The CDR3 is 16 residues long.

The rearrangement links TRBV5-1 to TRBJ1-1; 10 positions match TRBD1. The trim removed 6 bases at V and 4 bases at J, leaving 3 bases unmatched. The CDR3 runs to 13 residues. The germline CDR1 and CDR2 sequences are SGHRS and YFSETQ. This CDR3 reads CASKDRGATEAFF. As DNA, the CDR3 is TGCGCCAGCAAGGACAGGGGGGCCACTGAAGCTTTCTTT. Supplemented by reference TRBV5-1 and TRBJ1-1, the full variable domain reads KAGVTQTPRYLIKTRGQQVTLSCSPISGHRSVSWYQQTPGQGLQFLFEYFSETQRNKGNFPGRFSGRQFSNSRSEMNVSTLELGDSALYLCASKDRGATEAFFGQGTRLTVV.

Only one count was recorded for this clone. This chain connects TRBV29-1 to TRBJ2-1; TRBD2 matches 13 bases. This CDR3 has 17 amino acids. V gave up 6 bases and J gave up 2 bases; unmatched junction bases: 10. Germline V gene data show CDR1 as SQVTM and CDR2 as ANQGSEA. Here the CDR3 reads CSVDGTSGTLTYNEQFF. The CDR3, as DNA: TGCAGCGTGGACGGGACTAGCGGGACCCTAACCTACAATGAGCAGTTCTTC.

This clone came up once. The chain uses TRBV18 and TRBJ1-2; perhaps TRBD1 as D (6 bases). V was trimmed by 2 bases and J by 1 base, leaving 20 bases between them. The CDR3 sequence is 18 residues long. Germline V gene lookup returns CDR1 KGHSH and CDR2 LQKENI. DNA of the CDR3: TGTGCCAGCTCACCAATAGCCTCCGGGACAACCTTTAACTATGGCTACACCTTC. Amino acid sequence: CASSPIASGTTFNYGYTF.

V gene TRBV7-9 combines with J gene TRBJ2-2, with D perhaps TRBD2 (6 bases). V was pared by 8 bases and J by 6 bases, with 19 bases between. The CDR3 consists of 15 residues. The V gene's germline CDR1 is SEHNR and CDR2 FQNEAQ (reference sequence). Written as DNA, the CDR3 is TGTGCCAGCTTCCAGTCTCGGCCGGGGGCCGGGGAGCTGTTTTTT. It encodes CASFQSRPGAGELFF. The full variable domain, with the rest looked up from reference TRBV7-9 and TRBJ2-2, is DTGVSQNPRHKITKRGQNVTFRCDPISEHNRLYWYRQTLGQGPEFLTYFQNEAQLEKSRLLSDRFSAERPKGSFSTLEIQRTEQGDSAMYLCASFQSRPGAGELFFGEGSRLTVL.

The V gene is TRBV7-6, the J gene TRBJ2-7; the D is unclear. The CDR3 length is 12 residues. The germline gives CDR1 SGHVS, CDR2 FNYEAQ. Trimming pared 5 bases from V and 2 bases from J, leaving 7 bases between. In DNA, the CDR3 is TGTGCCAGCAGCCCCACTGCCTACGAGCAGTACTTC. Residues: CASSPTAYEQYF.

CDR3 sequence (DNA): TGTGCCAGCAGCCTCAAAAGAGGCGGGACTAGCGGGTACGAGCAGTACTTC. Translation: CASSLKRGGTSGYEQYF. The rearrangement links TRBV3-1 (or the pseudogene TRBV3-2) to TRBJ2-7, with 12 bases aligning to TRBD2. The CDR3 is 17 residues long. The trim removed 4 bases at V and 4 bases at J, leaving 11 bases unmatched. The germline gives CDR1 LGHDT, CDR2 YNNKEL (reference sequence).

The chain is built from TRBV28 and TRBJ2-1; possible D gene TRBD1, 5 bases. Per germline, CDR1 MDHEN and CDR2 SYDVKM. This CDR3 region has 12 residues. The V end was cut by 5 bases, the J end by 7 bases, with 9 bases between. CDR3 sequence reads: CASSLRVNEQFF. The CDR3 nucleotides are TGTGCCAGCAGTCTCAGGGTTAATGAGCAGTTCTTC. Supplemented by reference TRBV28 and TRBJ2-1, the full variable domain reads DVKVTQSSRYLVKRTGEKVFLECVQDMDHENMFWYRQDPGLGLRLIYFSYDVKMKEKGDIPEGYSVSREKKERFSLILESASTNQTSMYLCASSLRVNEQFFGPGTRLTVL.

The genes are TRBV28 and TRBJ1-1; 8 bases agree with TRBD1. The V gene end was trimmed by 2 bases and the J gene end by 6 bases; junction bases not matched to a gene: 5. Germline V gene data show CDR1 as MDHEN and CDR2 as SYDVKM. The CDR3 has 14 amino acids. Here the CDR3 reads CASSLRTGRAEAFF. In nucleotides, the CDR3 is TGTGCCAGCAGTTTACGGACAGGGAGGGCTGAAGCTTTCTTT.

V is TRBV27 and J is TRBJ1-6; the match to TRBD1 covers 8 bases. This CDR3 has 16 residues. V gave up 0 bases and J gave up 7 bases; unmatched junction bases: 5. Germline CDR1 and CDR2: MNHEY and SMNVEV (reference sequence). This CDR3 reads CASSLSPTGGNSPLHF. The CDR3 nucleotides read TGTGCCAGCAGTTTATCGCCCACAGGGGGGAATTCACCCCTCCACTTT.

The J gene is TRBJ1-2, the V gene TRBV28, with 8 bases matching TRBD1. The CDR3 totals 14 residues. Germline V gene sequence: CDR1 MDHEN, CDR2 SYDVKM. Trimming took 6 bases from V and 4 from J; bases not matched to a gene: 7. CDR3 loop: CASRDPGTGYGYTF. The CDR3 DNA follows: TGTGCCAGCAGAGACCCTGGGACAGGCTATGGCTACACCTTC.

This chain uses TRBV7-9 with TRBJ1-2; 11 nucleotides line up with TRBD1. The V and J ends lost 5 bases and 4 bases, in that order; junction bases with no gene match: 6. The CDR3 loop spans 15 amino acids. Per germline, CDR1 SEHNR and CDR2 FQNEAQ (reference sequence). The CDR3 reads CASSPDRGRLYGYTF. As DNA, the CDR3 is TGTGCCAGCAGCCCGGACAGGGGGCGCCTCTATGGCTACACCTTC.

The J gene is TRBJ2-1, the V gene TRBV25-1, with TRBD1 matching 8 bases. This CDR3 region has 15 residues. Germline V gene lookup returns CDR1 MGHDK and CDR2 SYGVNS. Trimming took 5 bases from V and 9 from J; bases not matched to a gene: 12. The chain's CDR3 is CASSTAEDRVSEQFF. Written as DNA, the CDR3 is TGTGCCAGCAGTACGGCAGAGGACAGGGTCAGTGAGCAGTTCTTC.

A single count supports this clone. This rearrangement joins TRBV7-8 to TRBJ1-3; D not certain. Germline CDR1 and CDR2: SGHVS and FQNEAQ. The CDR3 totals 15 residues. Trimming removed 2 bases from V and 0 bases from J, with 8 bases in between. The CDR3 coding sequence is TGTGCCAGCAGCTTACTAGAGGGCTCTGGAAACACCATATATTTT. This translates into CASSLLEGSGNTIYF.

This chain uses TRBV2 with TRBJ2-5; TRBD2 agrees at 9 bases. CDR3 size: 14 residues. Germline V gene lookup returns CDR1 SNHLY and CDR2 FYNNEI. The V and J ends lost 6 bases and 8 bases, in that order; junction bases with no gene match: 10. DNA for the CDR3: TGTGCCAGCAGGAGACTAGCGGCGGCCGGAACCCAGTACTTC. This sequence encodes CASRRLAAAGTQYF.

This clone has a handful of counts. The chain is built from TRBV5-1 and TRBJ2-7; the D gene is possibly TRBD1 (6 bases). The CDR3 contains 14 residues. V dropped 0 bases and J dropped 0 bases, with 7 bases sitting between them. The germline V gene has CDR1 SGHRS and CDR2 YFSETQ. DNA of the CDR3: TGCGCCAGCAGCTTGGGGACAGTCTCCTACGAGCAGTACTTC. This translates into CASSLGTVSYEQYF.

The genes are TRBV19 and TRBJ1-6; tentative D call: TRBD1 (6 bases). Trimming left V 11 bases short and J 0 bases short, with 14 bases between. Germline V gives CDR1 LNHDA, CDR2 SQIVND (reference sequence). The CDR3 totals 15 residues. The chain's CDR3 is CASHQGSSYNSPLHF. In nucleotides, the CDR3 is TGTGCCTCCCACCAGGGGAGCTCCTATAATTCACCCCTCCACTTT.

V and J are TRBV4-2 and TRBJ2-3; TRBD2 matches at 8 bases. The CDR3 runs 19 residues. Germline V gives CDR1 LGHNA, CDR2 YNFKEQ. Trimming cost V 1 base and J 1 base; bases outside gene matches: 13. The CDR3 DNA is TGTGCCAGCAGCCAAGTCCTAGGCGGGGGGTCAGGCGGCACAGATACGCAGTATTTT. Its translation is CASSQVLGGGSGGTDTQYF.

The CDR3 bases are TGTGCCAGCAGTTTAAGGAGGACTGAAGCTTTCTTT. Translation gives CASSLRRTEAFF. The V call is TRBV12-3 or TRBV12-4, the J call TRBJ1-1; D is ambiguous. Deletions cut 2 bases from V and 5 bases from J, with 6 bases between. The CDR3 spans 12 residues.